The next 16 T cell receptor beta chains were all read from a single sample in a study of CD8+ T cells in alopecia areata. The treatment was: oral pan-JAK inhibitor, 5-10 mg twice daily. Sequencing used cDNA as its template, made by extracting RNA and reverse transcribing it. Only in-frame clones appear in the TCRdb table, and some are missing; sequencing was by immunoSEQ multiplex PCR. The repertoire holds 150,000 to 200,000 clones, under 80% seen once, with about 1.3% in the top ten. The sequencing used CD4+ T cells sorted from blood, collected at roughly week 49, from a patient treated with tofacitinib. Receptors originate from a human donor with alopecia areata.

This clone has more than one count but fewer than ten. The chain joins TRBV9 to TRBJ1-1; TRBD1 aligns across 8 bases. Germline V gene data show CDR1 as SGDLS and CDR2 as YYNGEE. CDR3 length: 15 amino acids. Germline trimming cut 5 bases from V and 1 base from J; bases unmatched to any gene: 7. CDR3 sequence reads: CASSPSQGANTEAFF. The CDR3 coding sequence is TGTGCCAGCAGTCCTTCGCAGGGGGCGAACACTGAAGCTTTCTTT.

V usage is TRBV7-8 and J usage is TRBJ2-3, with 9 bases aligning to TRBD1. The germline V gene encodes CDR1 SGHVS and CDR2 FQNEAQ. J gave up 6 bases and V 5 bases, and 6 bases lay outside the gene matches. This CDR3 has 14 amino acids. This CDR3 is CASSTGQGFDTQYF. For the CDR3, the DNA is TGTGCCAGCAGCACGGGACAGGGATTCGATACGCAGTATTTT. The full variable domain, rest sourced from reference TRBV7-8 and TRBJ2-3, is GAGVSQSPRYKVAKRGQDVALRCDPISGHVSLFWYQQALGQGPEFLTYFQNEAQLDKSGLPSDRFFAERPEGSVSTLKIQRTQQEDSAVYLCASSTGQGFDTQYFGPGTRLTVL.

The rearrangement joins TRBV5-6 to TRBJ2-3, with 8 bases that match TRBD1. The CDR3 covers 14 residues. V lost 0 bases, J lost 7 bases, and 4 bases stayed unmatched. Germline-derived CDR1 and CDR2 are SGHDT and YYEEEE. This chain's CDR3 is CASSLGQGRNTQYF. In nucleotides, the CDR3 is TGTGCCAGCAGCTTGGGACAGGGGAGGAATACGCAGTATTTT.

This clone was seen only once. The chain uses TRBV4-1 and TRBJ2-2; 7 nucleotides match TRBD1. The junction had 2 bases not matched to a gene; V was cut back by 4 bases and J by 3 bases. CDR3 length: 14 residues. Per germline, CDR1 MGHRA and CDR2 YSYEKL. The CDR3 reads CASSPQGYTGELFF. The CDR3, as DNA: TGCGCCAGCAGCCCACAGGGGTACACCGGGGAGCTGTTTTTT.

V is TRBV29-1 and J is TRBJ1-2; 8 bases are shared with TRBD1. The V gene end was trimmed by 8 bases and the J gene end by 7 bases; junction bases not matched to a gene: 9. Germline CDR1 is SQVTM and CDR2 is ANQGSEA. The CDR3 sequence is 12 residues long. CDR3 DNA sequence: TGCAGCACTTGGAGACAGGGGTTTGGCTACACCTTC. Its translation: CSTWRQGFGYTF.

The CDR3: CASSRQSQETQYF. The CDR3 DNA is TGTGCCAGCTCACGTCAGAGCCAAGAGACCCAGTACTTC. The chain recombines TRBV18 with TRBJ2-5; D is ambiguous. The CDR3 has 13 residues. With 4 bases removed from V and 1 base from J, the gap between germline ends came to 7 bases. The V gene's germline CDR1 is KGHSH and CDR2 LQKENI.

The chain employs TRBV25-1 and TRBJ1-3; D gene uncertain. V was pared by 4 bases and J by 0 bases, with 1 base between. Germline CDR1 reads MGHDK; CDR2 reads SYGVNS. The CDR3 loop spans 12 amino acids. The CDR3 sequence: CASSVSGNTIYF. The CDR3 DNA sequence: TGTGCCAGCAGTGTCTCTGGAAACACCATATATTTT.

The chain links TRBV4-3 to TRBJ1-5; D remains ambiguous. Germline CDR1 reads LGHNA; CDR2 reads YSLEER. Between the trimmed V and J ends, which lost 0 bases and 6 bases, there was a span of 6 bases. This CDR3 contains 13 residues. The chain's CDR3 is CASSQDGVQPQHF. DNA for the CDR3: TGCGCCAGCAGCCAAGATGGGGTTCAGCCCCAGCATTTT.

Here the CDR3 DNA reads TGCAGCGGCCTTTCGTCTCCTGGGGAGCTGTTTTTT. It translates to CSGLSSPGELFF. J is TRBJ2-2 and V is TRBV29-1; D unclear. V lost 7 bases and J 8 bases, leaving 14 bases between the germline ends. The germline gives CDR1 SQVTM, CDR2 ANQGSEA. The CDR3 contains 12 residues.

The chain is built from TRBV12-5 and TRBJ1-1; perhaps TRBD1 as D (5 bases). The germline CDR1 and CDR2 sequences are LGHNT and FRNRAP. The ends were cut back, 5 bases at V and 0 bases at J, with 19 bases in the middle. The CDR3 runs 17 residues. The CDR3 DNA follows: TGTGCTAGTGGTCCGGGGCCTACTAACGGGATGAACACTGAAGCTTTCTTT. Translated: CASGPGPTNGMNTEAFF. Complete variable domain (other parts from reference TRBV12-5 and TRBJ1-1): DARVTQTPRHKVTEMGQEVTMRCQPILGHNTVFWYRQTMMQGLELLAYFRNRAPLDDSGMPKDRFSAEMPDATLATLKIQPSEPRDSAVYFCASGPGPTNGMNTEAFFGQGTRLTVV.

The V call is TRBV5-1, the J call TRBJ1-4; no clear D. Germline lookup yields CDR1 SGHRS and CDR2 YFSETQ. The V end lost 0 bases, the J end lost 3 bases, and 12 bases lay between the germline ends. This CDR3 contains 16 residues. CDR3 in DNA: TGCGCCAGCAGCTTGGGGCCCGGGTGGGCTAATGAAAAACTGTTTTTT. Residues: CASSLGPGWANEKLFF.

The V call is TRBV30, the J call TRBJ2-3; 7 bases align to TRBD1. The ends lost 6 bases at V and 4 bases at J; junction bases unmatched: 10. Per germline, CDR1 GTSNPN and CDR2 SVGIG (reference sequence). The CDR3 length is 14 residues. The CDR3 coding sequence is TGTGCCTGCGTGGACAGGATCCTCGCAGATACGCAGTATTTT. This sequence encodes CACVDRILADTQYF.

This clone has a handful of counts. The V and J genes are TRBV5-6 and TRBJ2-1; D perhaps matches TRBD1 (5 bases). CDR3 length: 13 amino acids. The V and J ends lost 4 bases and 7 bases respectively, with 12 bases between them. Germline loops: CDR1 SGHDT, CDR2 YYEEEE. This CDR3 reads CASSQYQGNEQFF. The DNA of the CDR3 is TGTGCCAGCAGCCAATATCAGGGAAATGAGCAGTTCTTC.

The chain carries TRBV5-6 and TRBJ1-6, with 9 bases lining up with TRBD1. The J segment lost 8 bases and the V segment lost 1 base, leaving 4 bases of the junction unmatched. The CDR3 is made up of 15 amino acids. CDR1 is SGHDT, CDR2 YYEEEE, per germline. The DNA for the CDR3 is TGTGCCAGCAGCTTGTACAGGGGGCATGATTCACCCCTCCACTTT. Residues: CASSLYRGHDSPLHF.

The gene calls are TRBV29-1 and TRBJ1-3, with D maybe TRBD1 (5 bases). The CDR3 is 12 residues long. Germline assignment: CDR1 SQVTM and CDR2 ANQGSEA. The V and J ends lost 7 bases and 0 bases respectively, with 7 bases between them. The CDR3 is CSGQSSGNTIYF. CDR3 DNA: TGCAGCGGACAGAGCTCTGGAAACACCATATATTTT.

J is TRBJ2-1 and V is TRBV4-3; D is unresolved. The CDR3 has 14 amino acids. Germline-derived CDR1 and CDR2 are LGHNA and YSLEER. V lost 0 bases and J lost 6, with 9 bases in between. This chain's CDR3 is CASSQDLRSNEQFF. The CDR3 nucleotides read TGCGCCAGCAGCCAAGATCTCCGTTCCAATGAGCAGTTCTTC.